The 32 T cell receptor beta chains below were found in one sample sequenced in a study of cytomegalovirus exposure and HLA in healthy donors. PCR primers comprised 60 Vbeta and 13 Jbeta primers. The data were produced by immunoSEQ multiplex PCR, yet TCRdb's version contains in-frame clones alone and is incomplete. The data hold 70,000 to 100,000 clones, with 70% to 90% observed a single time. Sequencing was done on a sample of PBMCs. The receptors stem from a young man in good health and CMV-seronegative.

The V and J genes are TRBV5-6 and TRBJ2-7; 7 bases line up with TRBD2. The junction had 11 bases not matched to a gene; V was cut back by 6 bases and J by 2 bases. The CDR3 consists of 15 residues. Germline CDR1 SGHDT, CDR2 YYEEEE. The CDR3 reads CASTPTGGFAYEQYF. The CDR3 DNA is TGTGCCAGCACCCCAACGGGAGGTTTCGCCTACGAGCAGTACTTC. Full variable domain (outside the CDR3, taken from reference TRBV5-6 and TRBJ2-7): DAGVTQSPTHLIKTRGQQVTLRCSPKSGHDTVSWYQQALGQGPQFIFQYYEEEERQRGNFPDRFSGHQFPNYSSELNVNALLLGDSALYLCASTPTGGFAYEQYFGPGTRLTVT.

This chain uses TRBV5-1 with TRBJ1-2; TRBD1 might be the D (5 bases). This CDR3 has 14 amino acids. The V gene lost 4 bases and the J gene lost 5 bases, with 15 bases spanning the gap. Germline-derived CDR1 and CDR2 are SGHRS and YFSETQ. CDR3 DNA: TGCGCCAGCAGCGAGTGGACCCGGGGGTATGGCTACACCTTC. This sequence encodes CASSEWTRGYGYTF.

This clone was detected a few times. CDR3 sequence reads: CASSPKYRDHGYTF. CDR3 bases: TGCGCCAGCAGCCCAAAATACAGGGACCATGGCTACACCTTC. V and J are TRBV5-1 and TRBJ1-2, with D perhaps TRBD1 (6 bases). In germline, CDR1 is SGHRS, CDR2 YFSETQ. V lost 4 bases, J lost 6 bases, and 16 bases lay in between. This CDR3 region has 14 residues.

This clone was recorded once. CDR3 sequence: CASKILESRNTEAFF. In nucleotides, the CDR3 is TGCGCCAGCAAAATCTTAGAGTCGAGGAACACTGAAGCTTTCTTT. The gene calls are TRBV10-1 and TRBJ1-1; D call uncertain. Trimming stripped 7 bases from V and 1 base from J, with 16 bases between. This CDR3 has 15 amino acids. Germline CDR1 and CDR2: WNHNN and SYGVQD (reference sequence).

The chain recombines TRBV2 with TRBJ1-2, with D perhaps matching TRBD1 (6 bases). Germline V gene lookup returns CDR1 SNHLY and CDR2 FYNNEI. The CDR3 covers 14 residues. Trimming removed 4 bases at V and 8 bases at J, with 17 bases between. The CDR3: CASSARVGGAGYTF. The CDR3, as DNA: TGTGCCAGCAGTGCCCGGGTAGGGGGGGCGGGCTACACCTTC. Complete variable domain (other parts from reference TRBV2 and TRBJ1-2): EPEVTQTPSHQVTQMGQEVILRCVPISNHLYFYWYRQILGQKVEFLVSFYNNEISEKSEIFDDQFSVERPDGSNFTLKIRSTKLEDSAMYFCASSARVGGAGYTFGSGTRLTVV.

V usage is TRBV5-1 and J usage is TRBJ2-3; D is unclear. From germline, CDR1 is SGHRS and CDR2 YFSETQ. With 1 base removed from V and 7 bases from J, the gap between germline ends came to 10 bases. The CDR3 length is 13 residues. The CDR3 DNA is TGCGCCAGCAGCTTGCACGACTTCTATACGCAGTATTTT. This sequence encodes CASSLHDFYTQYF.

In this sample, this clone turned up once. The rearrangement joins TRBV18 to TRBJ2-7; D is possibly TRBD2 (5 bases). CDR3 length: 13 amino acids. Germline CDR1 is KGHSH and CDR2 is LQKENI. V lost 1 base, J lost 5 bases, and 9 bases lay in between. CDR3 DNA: TGTGCCAGCTCACCACAAGCGGCCGACGAGCAGTACTTC. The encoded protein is CASSPQAADEQYF.

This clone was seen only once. CDR3 nucleotide sequence: TGTGCCAGCAGCCCCCGGACTAGCGGGGGACCGGCAGATACGCAGTATTTT. As protein: CASSPRTSGGPADTQYF. The chain combines TRBV12-1 with TRBJ2-3; whether TRBD2, the table's D call, matches the DNA was not checked. TRBV12-1 is shown as a pseudogene. CDR3 size: 17 residues.

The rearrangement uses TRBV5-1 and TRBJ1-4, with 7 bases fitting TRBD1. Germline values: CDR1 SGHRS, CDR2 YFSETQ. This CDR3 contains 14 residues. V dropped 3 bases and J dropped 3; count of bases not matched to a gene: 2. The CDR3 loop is CASSSGQPNEKLFF. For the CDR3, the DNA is TGCGCCAGCAGCTCGGGACAGCCTAATGAAAAACTGTTTTTT.

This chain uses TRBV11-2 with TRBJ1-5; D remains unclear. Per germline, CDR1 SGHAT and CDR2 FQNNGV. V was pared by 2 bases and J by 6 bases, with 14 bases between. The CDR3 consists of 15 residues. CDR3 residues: CASSLLPGFGQPQHF. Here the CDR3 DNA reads TGTGCCAGCAGCTTATTGCCGGGGTTCGGTCAGCCCCAGCATTTT.

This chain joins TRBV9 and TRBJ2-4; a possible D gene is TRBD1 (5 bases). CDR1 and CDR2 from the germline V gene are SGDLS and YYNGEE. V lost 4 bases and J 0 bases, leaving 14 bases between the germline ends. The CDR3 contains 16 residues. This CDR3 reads CASSSLDTLAKNIQYF. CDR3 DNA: TGTGCCAGCAGCTCCCTGGACACTCTAGCCAAAAACATTCAGTACTTC.

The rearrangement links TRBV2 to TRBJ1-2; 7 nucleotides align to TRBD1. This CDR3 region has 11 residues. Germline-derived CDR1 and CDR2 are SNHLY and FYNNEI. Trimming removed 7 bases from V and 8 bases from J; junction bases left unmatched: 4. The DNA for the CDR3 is TGTGCCAGCACGGGGGACAGCGGCTACACCTTC. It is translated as CASTGDSGYTF.

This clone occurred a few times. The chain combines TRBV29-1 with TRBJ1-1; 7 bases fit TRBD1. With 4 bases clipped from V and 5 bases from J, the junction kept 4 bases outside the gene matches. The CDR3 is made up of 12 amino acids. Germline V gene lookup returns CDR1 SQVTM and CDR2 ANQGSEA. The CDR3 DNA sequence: TGCAGCGTTGGAACAGGGGAAACTGAAGCTTTCTTT. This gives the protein CSVGTGETEAFF.

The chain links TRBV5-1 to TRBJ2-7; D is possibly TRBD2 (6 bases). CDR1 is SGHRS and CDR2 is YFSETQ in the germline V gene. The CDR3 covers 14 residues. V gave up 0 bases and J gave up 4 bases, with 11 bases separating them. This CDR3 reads CASSLEVAVYEQYF. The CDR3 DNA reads TGCGCCAGCAGCTTGGAGGTAGCGGTTTACGAGCAGTACTTC.

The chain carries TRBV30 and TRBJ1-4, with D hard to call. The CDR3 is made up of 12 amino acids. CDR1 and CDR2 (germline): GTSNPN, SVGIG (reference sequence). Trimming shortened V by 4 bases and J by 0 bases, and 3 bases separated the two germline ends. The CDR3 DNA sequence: TGTGCCTGGACCACAACTAATGAAAAACTGTTTTTT. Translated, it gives CAWTTTNEKLFF. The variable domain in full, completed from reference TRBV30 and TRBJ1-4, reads SQTIHQWPATLVQPVGSPLSLECTVEGTSNPNLYWYRQAAGRGLQLLFYSVGIGQISSEVPQNLSASRPQDRQFILSSKKLLLSDSGFYLCAWTTTNEKLFFGSGTQLSVL.

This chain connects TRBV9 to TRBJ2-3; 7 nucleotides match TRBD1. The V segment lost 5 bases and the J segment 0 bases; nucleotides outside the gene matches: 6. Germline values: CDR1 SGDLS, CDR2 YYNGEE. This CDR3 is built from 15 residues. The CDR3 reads CASRKQGLSTDTQYF. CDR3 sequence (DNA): TGTGCCAGCAGGAAACAGGGGCTGAGCACAGATACGCAGTATTTT.

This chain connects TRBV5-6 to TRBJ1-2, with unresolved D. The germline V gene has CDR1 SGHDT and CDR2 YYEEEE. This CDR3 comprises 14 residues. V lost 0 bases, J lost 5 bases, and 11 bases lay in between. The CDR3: CASSLAQFYYGYTF. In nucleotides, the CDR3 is TGTGCCAGCAGCTTGGCGCAGTTTTATTATGGCTACACCTTC.

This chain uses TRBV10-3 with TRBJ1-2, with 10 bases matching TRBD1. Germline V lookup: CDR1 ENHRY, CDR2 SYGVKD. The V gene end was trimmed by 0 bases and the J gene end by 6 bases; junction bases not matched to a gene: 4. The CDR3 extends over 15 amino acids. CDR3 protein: CAISESGGQGHGYTF. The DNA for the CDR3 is TGTGCCATCAGTGAGTCAGGGGGACAGGGGCATGGCTACACCTTC.

The CDR3 loop is CASSERRGGRNEQFF. As DNA, the CDR3 is TGTGCCAGCAGTGAACGGCGCGGGGGAAGAAATGAGCAGTTCTTC. V and J are TRBV2 and TRBJ2-7, with 7 bases fitting TRBD2. Near its end, the DNA agrees better with TRBJ2-1, so the J call may be wrong. The CDR3 is 15 residues long. CDR1 and CDR2 (germline): SNHLY, FYNNEI.

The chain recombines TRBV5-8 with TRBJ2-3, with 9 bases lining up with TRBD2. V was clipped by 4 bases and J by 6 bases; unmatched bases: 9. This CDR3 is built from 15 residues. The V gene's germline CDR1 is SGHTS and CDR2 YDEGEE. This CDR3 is CASSPRGRGGDTQYF. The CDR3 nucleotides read TGTGCCAGCAGCCCCCGGGGGCGGGGGGGCGATACGCAGTATTTT.

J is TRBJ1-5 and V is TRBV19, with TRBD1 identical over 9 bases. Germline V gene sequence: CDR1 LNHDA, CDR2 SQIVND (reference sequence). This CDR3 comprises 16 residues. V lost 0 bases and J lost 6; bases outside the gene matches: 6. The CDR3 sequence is CASSIEGTGLTQPQHF. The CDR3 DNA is TGTGCCAGTAGTATAGAGGGGACAGGGTTAACTCAGCCCCAGCATTTT.

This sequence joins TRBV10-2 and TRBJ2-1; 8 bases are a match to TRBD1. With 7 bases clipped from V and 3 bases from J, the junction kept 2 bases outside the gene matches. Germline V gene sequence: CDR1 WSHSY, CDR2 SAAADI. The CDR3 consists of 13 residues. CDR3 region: CASKGQDYNEQFF. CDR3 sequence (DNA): TGCGCCAGCAAGGGACAGGACTACAATGAGCAGTTCTTC.

The CDR3 loop is CASSLSGYGYTF. CDR3 nucleotide sequence: TGTGCCAGCAGCTTATCAGGCTATGGCTACACCTTC. This chain links TRBV13 with TRBJ1-2; D uncertain. Between the trimmed V and J ends, which lost 2 bases and 4 bases, there was a span of 5 bases. This CDR3 has 12 residues. The germline V gene has CDR1 PRHDT and CDR2 FYEKMQ (reference sequence).

CDR3 nucleotides: TGTGCCAGCAGCTCGAGACAGGGTTTCCACGAGCAGTACTTC. Translated, it gives CASSSRQGFHEQYF. This rearrangement joins TRBV5-4 to TRBJ2-7, with 7 positions matching TRBD1. This CDR3 has 14 residues. Germline V gene data show CDR1 as SGHNT and CDR2 as YYREEE (reference sequence). Trimming cost V 3 bases and J 5 bases; bases outside gene matches: 8.

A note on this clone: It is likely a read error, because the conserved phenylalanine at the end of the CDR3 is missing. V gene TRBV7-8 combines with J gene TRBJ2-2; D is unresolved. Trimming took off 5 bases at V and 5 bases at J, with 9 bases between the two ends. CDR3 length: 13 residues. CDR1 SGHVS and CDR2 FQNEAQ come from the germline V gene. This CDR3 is CASSLTGTGELFS. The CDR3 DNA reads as TGTGCCAGCAGCCTTACCGGTACCGGGGAGCTGTTTTCT.

The CDR3 nucleotides read TGTGCCAGCAGCGAAACCTCCGGGACTAGGACCTACGAGCAGTACTTC. Its protein is CASSETSGTRTYEQYF. The rearrangement links TRBV7-9 to TRBJ2-7; 8 bases map to TRBD2. Germline loops: CDR1 SEHNR, CDR2 FQNEAQ (reference sequence). J lost 2 bases, V lost 5 bases, and 11 bases had no gene match. This CDR3 comprises 16 residues.

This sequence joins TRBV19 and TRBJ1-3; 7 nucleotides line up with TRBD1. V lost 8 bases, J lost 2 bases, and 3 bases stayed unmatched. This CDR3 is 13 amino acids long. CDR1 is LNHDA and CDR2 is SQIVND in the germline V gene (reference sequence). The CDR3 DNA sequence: TGTGCCAGTCACAGGGGACCTGGAAACACCATATATTTT. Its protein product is CASHRGPGNTIYF. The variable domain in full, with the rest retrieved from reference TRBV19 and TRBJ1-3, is DGGITQSPKYLFRKEGQNVTLSCEQNLNHDAMYWYRQDPGQGLRLIYYSQIVNDFQKGDIAEGYSVSREKKESFPLTVTSAQKNPTAFYLCASHRGPGNTIYFGEGSWLTVV.

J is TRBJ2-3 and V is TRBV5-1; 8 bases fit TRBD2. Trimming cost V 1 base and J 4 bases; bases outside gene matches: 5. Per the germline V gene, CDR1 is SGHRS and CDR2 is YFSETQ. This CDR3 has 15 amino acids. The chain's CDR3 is CASSLSGGFADTQYF. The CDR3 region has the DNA TGCGCCAGCAGCTTGAGCGGGGGTTTCGCAGATACGCAGTATTTT.

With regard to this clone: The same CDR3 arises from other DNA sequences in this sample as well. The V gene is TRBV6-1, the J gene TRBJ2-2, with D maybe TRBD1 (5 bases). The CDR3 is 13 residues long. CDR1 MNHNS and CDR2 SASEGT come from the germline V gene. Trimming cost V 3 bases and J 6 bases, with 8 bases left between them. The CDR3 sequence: CASSETRAGELFF. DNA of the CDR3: TGTGCCAGCAGTGAGACCAGGGCCGGGGAGCTGTTTTTT.

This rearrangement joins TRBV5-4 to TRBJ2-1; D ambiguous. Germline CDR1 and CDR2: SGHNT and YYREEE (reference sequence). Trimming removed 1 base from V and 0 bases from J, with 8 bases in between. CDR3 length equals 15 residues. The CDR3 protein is CASSLKLSSYNEQFF. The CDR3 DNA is TGTGCCAGCAGCTTGAAACTGAGCTCCTACAATGAGCAGTTCTTC.

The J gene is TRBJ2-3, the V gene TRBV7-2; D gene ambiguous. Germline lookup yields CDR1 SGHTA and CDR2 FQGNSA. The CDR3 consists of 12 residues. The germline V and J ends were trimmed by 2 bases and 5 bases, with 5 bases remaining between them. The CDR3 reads CASSLLGDTQYF. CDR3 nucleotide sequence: TGTGCCAGCAGCTTACTAGGAGATACGCAGTATTTT.

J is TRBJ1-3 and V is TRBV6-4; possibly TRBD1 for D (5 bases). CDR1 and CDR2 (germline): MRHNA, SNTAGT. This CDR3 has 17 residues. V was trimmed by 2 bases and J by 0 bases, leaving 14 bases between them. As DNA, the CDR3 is TGTGCCAGCAGTGACGGGGCAGGGACTACCTCTGGAAACACCATATATTTT. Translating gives CASSDGAGTTSGNTIYF.